This TCR beta chain is from a study of technical replicates of blood from a few donors. Assay: immunoSEQ multiplex PCR; the TCRdb copy retains only in-frame clones and omits some. This sample has more than 70,000 clones, with just over 90% found just once. Between the trimmed V and J ends, which lost 2 bases and 1 base, there was a span of 17 bases. The length of the CDR3 is 17 residues. CDR1 and CDR2 from the germline V gene are SGDLS and YYNGEE. Material for sequencing was T cells isolated from PBMCs. This chain links TRBV9 with TRBJ2-3, with D maybe TRBD2 (6 bases). The TCR was taken from a human donor in good health. CDR3 region: CASSVLSAGGGTDTQYF. CDR3 nucleotide sequence: TGTGCCAGCAGCGTCCTGTCAGCGGGTGGTGGCACAGATACGCAGTATTTT.